This entry lists 23 T cell receptor beta chains sequenced from one sample in a study of graft-versus-host responses after intestinal transplantation. Using immunoSEQ multiplex PCR, the repertoire was profiled, and TCRdb retains in-frame clones only, with some absent. The repertoire includes around 30,000 clones, 75% to 90% of them detected once, and more than 0.95% sits in the top ten. The starting material was PBMCs, obtained 28 days after intestinal transplant. These receptors were obtained from a human patient who received an intestinal transplant, so some T cells may come from the graft donor.

The chain recombines TRBV6-4 with TRBJ2-3; TRBD1 aligns across 8 bases. With V trimmed by 6 bases and J by 3 bases, 11 bases remained unmatched. Per germline, CDR1 MRHNA and CDR2 SNTAGT. CDR3 length equals 16 residues. The CDR3, as DNA: TGTGCCAGCAGCCTGACAGGGGTTAGTGGGACAGATACGCAGTATTTT. Translated: CASSLTGVSGTDTQYF.

This clone was seen only a few times. The chain employs TRBV6-1 and TRBJ1-2, with 7 bases aligning to TRBD1. Germline CDR1 is MNHNS and CDR2 is SASEGT. This CDR3 has 14 residues. With 0 bases clipped from V and 2 bases from J, the junction kept 0 bases outside the gene matches. The CDR3 region is CASSEAGGNYGYTF. The CDR3 DNA is TGTGCCAGCAGTGAAGCAGGGGGCAACTATGGCTACACCTTC.

The count of this clone is one. This rearrangement joins TRBV19 to TRBJ2-7; 7 bases align to TRBD2. V gave up 0 bases and J gave up 7 bases; unmatched junction bases: 12. From germline, CDR1 is LNHDA and CDR2 SQIVND (reference sequence). This CDR3 region has 16 residues. The CDR3 loop reads CASSIDPSGGLYEQYF. In DNA, the CDR3 is TGTGCCAGTAGTATAGATCCTAGCGGCGGCCTATATGAGCAGTACTTC.

The J gene is TRBJ1-2, the V gene TRBV27, with TRBD1 matching over 7 bases. Germline CDR1 MNHEY, CDR2 SMNVEV (reference sequence). Trimming at V came to 4 bases and at J to 8 bases, leaving 10 bases not matched to a gene. This CDR3 is 14 amino acids long. For the CDR3, the DNA is TGTGCCAGCAGTTCGCAGGGGGGATATAAGGGCTACACCTTC. This sequence encodes CASSSQGGYKGYTF.

This clone occurred once. The V call is TRBV28, the J call TRBJ1-2, with D hard to call. From germline, CDR1 is MDHEN and CDR2 SYDVKM. V was cut by 3 bases and J by 1 base, with 3 bases left in between. This CDR3 spans 12 amino acids. The CDR3 protein is CASSFDNYGYTF. CDR3 coding DNA: TGTGCCAGCAGTTTTGATAACTATGGCTACACCTTC.

The gene calls are TRBV5-4 and TRBJ2-7; 11 bases are shared with TRBD1. This CDR3 is 14 amino acids long. V lost 2 bases, J lost 3 bases, and 1 base stayed unmatched. Germline V lookup: CDR1 SGHNT, CDR2 YYREEE (reference sequence). For the CDR3, the DNA is TGTGCCAGCAGCTTAGGGACAGGGGGCTACGAGCAGTACTTC. Translated: CASSLGTGGYEQYF.

This clone was recorded a few times. The rearrangement joins TRBV13 to TRBJ2-7; 9 nucleotides align to TRBD2. Trimming at V came to 4 bases and at J to 1 base, leaving 5 bases not matched to a gene. Germline loops: CDR1 PRHDT, CDR2 FYEKMQ (reference sequence). This CDR3 contains 15 residues. CDR3 residues: CASSSPSGGSYEQYF. The CDR3 DNA follows: TGTGCCAGCAGCTCCCCAAGCGGGGGGTCCTACGAGCAGTACTTC. Drawing the rest from reference TRBV13 and TRBJ2-7, the complete variable domain is AAGVIQSPRHLIKEKRETATLKCYPIPRHDTVYWYQQGPGQDPQFLISFYEKMQSDKGSIPDRFSAQQFSDYHSELNMSSLELGDSALYFCASSSPSGGSYEQYFGPGTRLTVT.

The V and J genes are TRBV6-1 and TRBJ1-5; no clear D gene. Germline values: CDR1 MNHNS, CDR2 SASEGT. The CDR3 sequence is 10 residues long. Trimming shortened V by 4 bases and J by 7 bases, and 2 bases separated the two germline ends. The CDR3: CASSAQPQHF. For the CDR3, the DNA is TGTGCCAGCAGTGCACAGCCCCAGCATTTT.

The chain carries TRBV29-1 and TRBJ2-5, with 9 positions matching TRBD2. Germline CDR1 is SQVTM and CDR2 is ANQGSEA. Trimming cost V 3 bases and J 4 bases; bases outside gene matches: 15. This CDR3 has 17 amino acids. In DNA, the CDR3 is TGCAGCGTTGAGGGGTTAGCGGGGGCGGGAGTAGGAGAGACCCAGTACTTC. Amino acids: CSVEGLAGAGVGETQYF.

The V call is TRBV5-1, the J call TRBJ1-3; TRBD1 might be the D (6 bases). Germline CDR1 SGHRS, CDR2 YFSETQ. The CDR3 length is 14 residues. Trimming removed 3 bases at V and 0 bases at J, with 7 bases between. As DNA, the CDR3 is TGCGCCAGCAGCTCGGACAGCTCTGGAAACACCATATATTTT. Translated: CASSSDSSGNTIYF.

CDR3 region: CASSSRGNYGYTF. CDR3 sequence (DNA): TGTGCCAGCAGCTCTCGGGGGAACTATGGCTACACCTTC. This chain joins TRBV9 and TRBJ1-2; D possibly corresponds to TRBD1 (5 bases). Germline V CDR1 and CDR2: SGDLS, YYNGEE. Trimming shortened V by 4 bases and J by 2 bases, and 9 bases separated the two germline ends. The length of the CDR3 is 13 residues.

V usage is TRBV6-6 and J usage is TRBJ1-1; perhaps TRBD1 as D (5 bases). V shed 2 bases and J shed 0 bases, with 13 bases lying between them. The germline V gene encodes CDR1 MNHNY and CDR2 SVGAGI (reference sequence). The CDR3 runs 16 residues. The CDR3 DNA is TGTGCCAGCAGTTACATGGAGGGGTCCTTGAACACTGAAGCTTTCTTT. It specifies CASSYMEGSLNTEAFF.

The chain recombines TRBV27 with TRBJ1-5; possibly TRBD1 for D (5 bases). CDR3 length: 14 residues. CDR1 and CDR2 from the germline V gene are MNHEY and SMNVEV (reference sequence). The ends were cut back, 5 bases at V and 4 bases at J, with 12 bases in the middle. The DNA of the CDR3 is TGTGCCAGCAGTCTAAGTAAGGGGAATCAGCCCCAGCATTTT. It translates to CASSLSKGNQPQHF.

The chain is built from TRBV4-1 and TRBJ2-3, with 8 nucleotides matching TRBD2. Germline lookup yields CDR1 MGHRA and CDR2 YSYEKL. J lost 2 bases, V lost 4 bases, and 5 bases had no gene match. CDR3 length: 15 residues. CDR3 loop: CASSPLAGSTDTQYF. The CDR3 region has the DNA TGCGCCAGCAGCCCCTTAGCGGGATCCACAGATACGCAGTATTTT.

This chain links TRBV7-6 with TRBJ2-5, with D possibly TRBD2 on 7 matching bases. The DNA matches TRBJ2-7 better at its end, which makes the J call doubtful. The germline V gene has CDR1 SGHVS and CDR2 FNYEAQ. The CDR3 totals 16 residues. CDR3 DNA: TGTGCCAGCAGCTTACTGGGCGGGGGCCGATCCTACGAGCAGTACTTC. Protein: CASSLLGGGRSYEQYF.

This clone showed up just once. The chain joins TRBV13 to TRBJ2-3; 8 bases match TRBD2. This CDR3 region has 17 residues. Germline V gene data show CDR1 as PRHDT and CDR2 as FYEKMQ (reference sequence). After removal of 2 bases from V and 3 bases from J, the junction contained 10 bases not matched to a gene. The chain's CDR3 is CASSLYPWGGRTDTQYF. The DNA of the CDR3 is TGTGCCAGCAGCTTATACCCCTGGGGCGGGAGGACAGATACGCAGTATTTT.

The chain joins TRBV6-5 to TRBJ1-2, with 10 bases matching TRBD1. The V and J ends lost 1 base and 5 bases, in that order; junction bases with no gene match: 1. Germline values: CDR1 MNHEY, CDR2 SVGAGI. This CDR3 is built from 14 residues. The CDR3 sequence: CASSYLGQGYGYTF. DNA of the CDR3: TGTGCCAGCAGTTACTTGGGACAGGGGTATGGCTACACCTTC.

The V call is TRBV7-9, the J call TRBJ1-1, with a tentative D call TRBD1 (5 bases). Germline V gene sequence: CDR1 SEHNR, CDR2 FQNEAQ (reference sequence). V was pared by 4 bases and J by 0 bases, with 15 bases between. CDR3 length equals 16 residues. This chain's CDR3 is CASSSSPGRMNTEAFF. CDR3 in DNA: TGTGCCAGCAGCTCGAGCCCGGGACGGATGAACACTGAAGCTTTCTTT.

This clone was observed a single time. The chain joins TRBV28 to TRBJ2-3; D gene unclear. V was clipped by 7 bases and J by 0 bases, with 11 bases between them. The V gene's germline CDR1 is MDHEN and CDR2 SYDVKM. The CDR3 sequence is 14 residues long. The CDR3 loop reads CASTNLGSTDTQYF. The CDR3 nucleotides are TGTGCCAGCACTAATTTAGGGAGCACAGATACGCAGTATTTT.

The V and J genes are TRBV2 and TRBJ1-2; TRBD1 might be the D (5 bases). The ends were cut back, 3 bases at V and 0 bases at J, with 8 bases in the middle. From germline, CDR1 is SNHLY and CDR2 FYNNEI. The CDR3 loop spans 14 amino acids. CDR3 sequence: CASSDRVANYGYTF. DNA for the CDR3: TGTGCCAGCAGTGACAGGGTAGCTAACTATGGCTACACCTTC.

This sequence joins TRBV4-2 and TRBJ1-5; the match to TRBD1 covers 7 bases. Germline loops: CDR1 LGHNA, CDR2 YNFKEQ. The ends lost 2 bases at V and 5 bases at J; junction bases unmatched: 0. There are 13 residues in the CDR3. DNA of the CDR3: TGTGCCAGCAGCCAAACAGGGGATCAGCCCCAGCATTTT. This encodes CASSQTGDQPQHF.

The chain links TRBV6-6 to TRBJ1-2; D gene unclear. V lost 6 bases and J lost 8, with 10 bases in between. This CDR3 comprises 11 residues. Germline assignment: CDR1 MNHNY and CDR2 SVGAGI (reference sequence). The CDR3 loop is CASRPGGGYTF. In nucleotides, the CDR3 is TGTGCCAGCAGGCCTGGTGGGGGCTACACCTTC.

The chain carries TRBV4-2 and TRBJ2-3, with 11 bases fitting TRBD2. The ends lost 2 bases at V and 11 bases at J; junction bases unmatched: 0. CDR3 length equals 12 residues. CDR1 LGHNA and CDR2 YNFKEQ come from the germline V gene. The CDR3 DNA is TGTGCCAGCAGCCAACTAGCGGGGGGGCAGTATTTT. This gives the protein CASSQLAGGQYF.